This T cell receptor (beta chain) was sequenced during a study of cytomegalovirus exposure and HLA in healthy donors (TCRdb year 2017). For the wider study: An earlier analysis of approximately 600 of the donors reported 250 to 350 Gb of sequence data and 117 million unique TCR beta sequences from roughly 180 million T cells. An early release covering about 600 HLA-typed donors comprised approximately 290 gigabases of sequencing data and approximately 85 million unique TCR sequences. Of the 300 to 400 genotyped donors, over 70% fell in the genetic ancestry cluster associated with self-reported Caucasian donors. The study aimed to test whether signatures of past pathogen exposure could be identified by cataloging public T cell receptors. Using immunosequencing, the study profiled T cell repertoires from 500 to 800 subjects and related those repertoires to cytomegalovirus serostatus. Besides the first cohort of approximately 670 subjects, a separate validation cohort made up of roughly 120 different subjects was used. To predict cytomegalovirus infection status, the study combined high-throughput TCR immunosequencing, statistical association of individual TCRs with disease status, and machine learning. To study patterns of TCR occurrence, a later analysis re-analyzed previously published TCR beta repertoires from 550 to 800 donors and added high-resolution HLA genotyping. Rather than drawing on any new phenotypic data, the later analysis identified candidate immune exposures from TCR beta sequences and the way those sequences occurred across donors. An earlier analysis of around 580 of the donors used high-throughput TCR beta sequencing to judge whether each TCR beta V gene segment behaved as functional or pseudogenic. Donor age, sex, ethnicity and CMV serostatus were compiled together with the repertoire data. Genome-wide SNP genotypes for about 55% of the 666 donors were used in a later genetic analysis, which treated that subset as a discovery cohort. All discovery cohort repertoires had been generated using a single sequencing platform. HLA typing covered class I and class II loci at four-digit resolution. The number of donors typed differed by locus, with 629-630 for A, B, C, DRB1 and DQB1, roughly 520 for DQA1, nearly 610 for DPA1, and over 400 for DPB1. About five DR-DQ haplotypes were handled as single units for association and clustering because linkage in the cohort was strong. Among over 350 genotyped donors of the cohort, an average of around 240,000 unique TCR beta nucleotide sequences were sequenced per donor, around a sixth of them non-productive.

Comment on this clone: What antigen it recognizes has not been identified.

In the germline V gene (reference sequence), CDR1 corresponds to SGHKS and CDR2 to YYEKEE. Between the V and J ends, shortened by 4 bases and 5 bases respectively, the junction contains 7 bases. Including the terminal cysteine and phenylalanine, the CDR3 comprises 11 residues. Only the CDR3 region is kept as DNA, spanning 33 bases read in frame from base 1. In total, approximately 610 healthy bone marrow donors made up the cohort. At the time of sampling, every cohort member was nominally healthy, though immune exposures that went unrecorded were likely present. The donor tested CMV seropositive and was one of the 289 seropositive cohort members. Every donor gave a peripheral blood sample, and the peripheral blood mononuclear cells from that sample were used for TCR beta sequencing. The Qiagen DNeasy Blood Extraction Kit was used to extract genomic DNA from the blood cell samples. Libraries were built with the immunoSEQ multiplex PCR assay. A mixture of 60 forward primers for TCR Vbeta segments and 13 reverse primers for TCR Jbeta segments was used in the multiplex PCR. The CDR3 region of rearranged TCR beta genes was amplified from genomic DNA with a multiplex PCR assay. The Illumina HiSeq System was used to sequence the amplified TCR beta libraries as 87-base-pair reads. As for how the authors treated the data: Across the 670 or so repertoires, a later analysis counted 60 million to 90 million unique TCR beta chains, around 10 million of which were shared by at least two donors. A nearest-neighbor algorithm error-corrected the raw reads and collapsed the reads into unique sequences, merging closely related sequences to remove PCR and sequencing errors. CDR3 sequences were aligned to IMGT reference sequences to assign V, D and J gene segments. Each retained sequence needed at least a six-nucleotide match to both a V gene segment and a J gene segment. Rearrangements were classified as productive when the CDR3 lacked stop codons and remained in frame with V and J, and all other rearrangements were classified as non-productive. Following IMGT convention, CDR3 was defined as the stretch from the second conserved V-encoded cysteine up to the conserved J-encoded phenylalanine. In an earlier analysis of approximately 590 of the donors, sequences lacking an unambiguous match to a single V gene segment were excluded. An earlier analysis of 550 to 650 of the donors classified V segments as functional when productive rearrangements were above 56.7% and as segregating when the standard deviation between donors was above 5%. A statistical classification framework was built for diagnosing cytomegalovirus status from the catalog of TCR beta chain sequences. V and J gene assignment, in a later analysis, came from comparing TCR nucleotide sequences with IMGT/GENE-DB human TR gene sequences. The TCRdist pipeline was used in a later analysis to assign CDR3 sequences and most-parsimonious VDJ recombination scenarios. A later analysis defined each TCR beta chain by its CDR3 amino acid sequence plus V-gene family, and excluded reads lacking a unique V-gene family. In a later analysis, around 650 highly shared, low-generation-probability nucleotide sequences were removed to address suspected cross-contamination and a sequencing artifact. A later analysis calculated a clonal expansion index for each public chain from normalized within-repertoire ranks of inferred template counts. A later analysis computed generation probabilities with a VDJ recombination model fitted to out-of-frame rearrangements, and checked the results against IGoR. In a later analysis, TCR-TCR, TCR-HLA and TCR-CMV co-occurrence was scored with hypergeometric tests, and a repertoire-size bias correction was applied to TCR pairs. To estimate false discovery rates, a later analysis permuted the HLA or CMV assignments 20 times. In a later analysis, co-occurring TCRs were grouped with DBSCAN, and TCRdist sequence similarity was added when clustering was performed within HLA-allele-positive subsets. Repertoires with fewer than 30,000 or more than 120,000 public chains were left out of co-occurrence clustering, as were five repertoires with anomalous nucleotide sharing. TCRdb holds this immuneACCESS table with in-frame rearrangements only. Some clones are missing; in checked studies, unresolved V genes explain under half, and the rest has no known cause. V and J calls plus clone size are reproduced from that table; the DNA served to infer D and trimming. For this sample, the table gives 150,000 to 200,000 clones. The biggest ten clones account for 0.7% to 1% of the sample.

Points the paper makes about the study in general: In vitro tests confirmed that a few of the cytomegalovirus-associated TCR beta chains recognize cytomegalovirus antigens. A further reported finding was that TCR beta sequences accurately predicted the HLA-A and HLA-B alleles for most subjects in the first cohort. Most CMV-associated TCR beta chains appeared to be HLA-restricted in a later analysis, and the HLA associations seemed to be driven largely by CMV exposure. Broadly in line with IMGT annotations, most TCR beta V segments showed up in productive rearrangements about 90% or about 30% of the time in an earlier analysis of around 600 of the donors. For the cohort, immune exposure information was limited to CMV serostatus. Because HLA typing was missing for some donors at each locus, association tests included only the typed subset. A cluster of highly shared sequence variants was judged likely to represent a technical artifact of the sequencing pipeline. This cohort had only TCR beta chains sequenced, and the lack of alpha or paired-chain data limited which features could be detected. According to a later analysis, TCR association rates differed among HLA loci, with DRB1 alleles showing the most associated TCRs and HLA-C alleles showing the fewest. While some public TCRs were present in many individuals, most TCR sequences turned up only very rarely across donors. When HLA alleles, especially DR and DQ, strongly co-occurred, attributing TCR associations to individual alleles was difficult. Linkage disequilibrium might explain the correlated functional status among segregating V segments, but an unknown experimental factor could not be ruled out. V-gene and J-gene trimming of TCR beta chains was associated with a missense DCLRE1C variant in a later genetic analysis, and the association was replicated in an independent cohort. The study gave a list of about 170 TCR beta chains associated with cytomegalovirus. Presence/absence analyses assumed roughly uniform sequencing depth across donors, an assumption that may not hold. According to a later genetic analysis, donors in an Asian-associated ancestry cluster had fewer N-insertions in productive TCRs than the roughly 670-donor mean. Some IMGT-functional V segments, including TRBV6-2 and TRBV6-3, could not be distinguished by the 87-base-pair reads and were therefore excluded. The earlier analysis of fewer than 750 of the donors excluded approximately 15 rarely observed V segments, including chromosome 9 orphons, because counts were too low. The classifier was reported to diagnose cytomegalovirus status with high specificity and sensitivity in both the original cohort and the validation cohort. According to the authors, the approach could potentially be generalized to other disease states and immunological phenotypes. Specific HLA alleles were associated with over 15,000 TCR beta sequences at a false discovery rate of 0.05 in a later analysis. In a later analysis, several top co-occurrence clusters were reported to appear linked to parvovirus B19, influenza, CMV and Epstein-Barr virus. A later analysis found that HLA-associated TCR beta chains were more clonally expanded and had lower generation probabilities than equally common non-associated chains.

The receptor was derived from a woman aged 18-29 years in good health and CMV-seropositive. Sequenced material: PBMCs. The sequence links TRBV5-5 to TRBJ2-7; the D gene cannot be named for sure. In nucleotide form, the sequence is TGTGCCAGCAGCGCGCCCAACGAGCAGTACTTC. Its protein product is CASSAPNEQYF.